Given below is one T cell receptor beta chain in context. Recruitment covered roughly 24 US areas and drew participants whose ages spanned about 18 to 89 years. The sample is drawn from a study of blood T cell repertoires in COVID-19. Across the whole study: PBMCs, B-cell-depleted T cells, or T cells were the source of the cDNA or gDNA that made up the material.

This table comes from immunoSEQ multiplex PCR, and its TCRdb copy is limited to in-frame clones, with some not included. The repertoire holds 300,000 to 350,000 clones, with approximately 91% as singletons. The sequence came from a woman in her thirties who had been exposed to COVID-19. The sequenced sample consisted of PBMCs or T cells enriched from blood (not recorded which).

The CDR3 nucleotides read TGTGCCAGCAGCATATACCCCGGGACAGAACCAAATCAGCCCCAGCATTTT. Amino acid sequence: CASSIYPGTEPNQPQHF. The chain uses TRBV11-2 and TRBJ1-5; 7 bases agree with TRBD1. CDR3 size: 17 residues. V shed 5 bases, J shed 4 bases, and the junction held 14 bases outside the gene matches. Germline lookup yields CDR1 SGHAT and CDR2 FQNNGV.